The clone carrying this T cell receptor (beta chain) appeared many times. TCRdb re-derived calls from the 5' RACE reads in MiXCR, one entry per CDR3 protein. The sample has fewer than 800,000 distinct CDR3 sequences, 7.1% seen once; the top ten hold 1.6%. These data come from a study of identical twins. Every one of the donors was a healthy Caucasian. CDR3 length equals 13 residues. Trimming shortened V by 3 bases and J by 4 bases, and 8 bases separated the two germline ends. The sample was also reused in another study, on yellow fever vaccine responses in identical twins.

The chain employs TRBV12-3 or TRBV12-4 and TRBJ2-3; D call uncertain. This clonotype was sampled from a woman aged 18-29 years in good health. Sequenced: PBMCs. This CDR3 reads CASSFNSPDTQYF. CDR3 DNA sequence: TGTGCCAGCAGTTTCAATTCCCCAGATACGCAGTATTTT.